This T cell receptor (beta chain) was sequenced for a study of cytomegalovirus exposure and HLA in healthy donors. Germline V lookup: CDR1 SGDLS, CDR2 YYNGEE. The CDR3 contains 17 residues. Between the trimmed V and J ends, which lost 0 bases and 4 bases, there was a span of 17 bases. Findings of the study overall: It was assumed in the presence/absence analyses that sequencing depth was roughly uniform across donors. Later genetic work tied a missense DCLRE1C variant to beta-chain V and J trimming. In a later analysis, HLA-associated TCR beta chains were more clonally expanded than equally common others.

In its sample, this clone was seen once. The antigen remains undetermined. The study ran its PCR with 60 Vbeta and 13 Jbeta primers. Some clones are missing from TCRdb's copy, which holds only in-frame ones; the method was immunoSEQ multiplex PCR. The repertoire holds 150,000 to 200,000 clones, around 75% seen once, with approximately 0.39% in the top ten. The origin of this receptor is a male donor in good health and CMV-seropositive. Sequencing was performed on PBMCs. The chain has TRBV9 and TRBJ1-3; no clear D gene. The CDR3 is CASSVEGGRRSGNTIYF. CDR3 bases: TGTGCCAGCAGCGTAGAAGGAGGCAGAAGGTCAGGAAACACCATATATTTT.